This T cell receptor (beta chain) was sequenced in a study of T cells in Graves' hyperthyroidism and ophthalmopathy (dated by TCRdb to about 2019). As for the study more broadly: Peripheral blood was sampled at the time of initial diagnosis, prior to any treatment. The approximately 100 discovery patients were divided at random into training and test sets in a 7:3 ratio. After sampling, hyperthyroidism patients received methimazole starting at 30 mg daily, and ophthalmopathy patients received high-dose intravenous methylprednisolone. An independent validation cohort of under 20 hyperthyroidism patients and 17 patients who later progressed to ophthalmopathy tested prospective prediction of ophthalmopathy. In addition, the study compared T-cell repertoires in thyroid tissue and in blood from about six Graves' hyperthyroidism patients. To identify distinguishing TCR V-J signatures, a discovery cohort of about 95 patients was used, comprising some 45 with Graves' ophthalmopathy and 57 with stable Graves' hyperthyroidism. TCR Vbeta CDR3 sequencing of 130 to 150 peripheral blood samples (over 40 ophthalmopathy, roughly 74 hyperthyroidism and 17 progressor patients) is reported in the paper.

Beyond this particular receptor, the publication reports: Most expanded thyroid clonotypes (frequency above 0.001) were also detected in blood, a finding suggesting that blood repertoires may reflect thyroid immune responses. A 13 V-J signature model separated ophthalmopathy from stable hyperthyroidism, with just over 85% sensitivity and 81.08% specificity in cross-validation and 80%/75% in testing. In validation, the model predicted progression to ophthalmopathy with approximately 71% sensitivity and about 73% specificity, a median of about six months before onset. No statistical method was used to set the sample size in advance, and investigators knew the group allocation.

Hyperthyroidism patients were newly diagnosed, had a disease duration of under 2 months, and were aged 18 to 65 years. The study excluded patients with uncontrolled infections, other autoimmune diseases, pregnancy or lactation. Diagnoses were based on clinical symptoms, serum thyroxine and TRAb, thyroid ultrasound and orbital computed tomography. Blood from progressor patients was drawn when they were first diagnosed with hyperthyroidism, before any ophthalmopathy symptoms appeared. Ficoll-Paque density gradient centrifugation was used to isolate PBMCs from about 9 ml of fresh peripheral blood. Progressor patients were first diagnosed with Graves' hyperthyroidism and then developed ophthalmopathy during follow-up. Total RNA was extracted with Trizol reagent, and quality was checked on an Agilent 2100 Bioanalyzer. TCR beta CDR3 regions were amplified from RNA transcripts. For the first round of RT-PCR on the TCR CDR3, the HTBI primer set was used together with the Qiagen OneStep RT-PCR kit. The libraries were constructed in a second round of multiplex PCR and then size-selected and purified. Paired-end sequencing of the libraries was performed with 100 bp reads on an Illumina HiSeq2000. The authors processed their data as follows. SOAPnuke was used to process the raw data, throwing out any read that contained adapters or uncalled bases, had a mean Phred below 15, or lacked an exact constant-primer or identifier match. High-quality paired reads were merged using COPE v1.2.5, and each unique nucleotide sequence was defined as a clonotype. MiTCR v1.1 was used to align clonotypes to the IMGT TRBV, TRBD and TRBJ reference segments. Analysis was restricted to V-J combinations with a frequency above 0.0001, which covered just over 98% of repertoires. The TCS score was defined as the ratio of F50 (clonal expansion) to E x V (chaos), calculated using BLOSUM62-based TCRdist between CDR3 peptides within each V-J. Welch's t-statistics and random forest reduced 450 to 600 V-J features to roughly 13, which were used in a naive Bayes classifier (R e1071). TCRdb reran the public reads through fastp at Q25 and MiXCR, keeping productive beta chains. All rows with the same CDR3 protein become a single entry with the most common DNA and genes. The authors' filters were not applied to this entry. In all, the sample holds about 130,000 distinct CDR3 sequences, and roughly 23% of those were seen once. 65% to 80% of the sample lies in the top ten.

The germline V gene encodes CDR1 MNHNS and CDR2 SASEGT. The CDR3, from cysteine to phenylalanine, totals 18 residues. Only the CDR3 part of the read is kept: 54 bases, read in frame from the first base. Trimming accounts for 6 bases at V and 0 bases at J, while the number of junction bases matched to no gene is 11. A note on this clonotype: Its antigen has not been determined. The input lacks base qualities; no much larger clone sits a single base away.

In this chain, TRBV6-1 is recombined with TRBJ1-6; 7 bases in between match TRBD1. The origin of this receptor is a woman in her forties or fifties with Graves' hyperthyroidism that later progressed to Graves' ophthalmopathy. Input material: blood. The DNA reads TGTGCCAGCAGCTCAACAGGGGCCTCGAGCTCCTATAATTCACCCCTCCACTTT. Translation gives CASSSTGASSSYNSPLHF.